Presented here are 28 T cell receptor beta chains from one specimen sequenced in a study of T cell responses to AZD1222 COVID-19 vaccine. Measured with immunoSEQ multiplex PCR; TCRdb has only the in-frame clones, and not every one. The table lists 70,000 to 80,000 clones, around 82% of them singletons. Sample: peripheral blood, taken 28 days after the second AZD1222 dose. The receptors were sampled from an adult who received the AZD1222 COVID-19 vaccine.

This chain links TRBV3-1 (or the pseudogene TRBV3-2) with TRBJ2-7; the D gene could be TRBD1 or TRBD2 (6 bases each). The V end was cut by 0 bases, the J end by 4 bases, with 10 bases between. The CDR3 runs to 14 residues. CDR1 is LGHDT, CDR2 YNNKEL, per germline (reference sequence). The CDR3 sequence is CASSQDTGRYEQYF. DNA for the CDR3: TGTGCCAGCAGCCAAGATACAGGGAGGTACGAGCAGTACTTC.

The table lists this clone with a count of one. This chain connects TRBV5-4 to TRBJ2-1; TRBD2 aligns across 9 bases. From germline, CDR1 is SGHNT and CDR2 YYREEE (reference sequence). After removal of 4 bases from V and 4 bases from J, the junction contained 3 bases not matched to a gene. The CDR3 covers 14 residues. The CDR3 DNA reads as TGTGCCAGCAGCCCCGGACTAGCGTACAATGAGCAGTTCTTC. Translated, it gives CASSPGLAYNEQFF.

V is TRBV12-3 or TRBV12-4 and J is TRBJ1-4; D not certain. CDR3 length: 13 amino acids. V lost 3 bases and J 6 bases, leaving 8 bases between the germline ends. The chain's CDR3 is CASSFHGDEKLFF. The CDR3 DNA reads TGTGCCAGCAGTTTCCACGGAGATGAAAAACTGTTTTTT.

This clone was seen a single time. The genes are TRBV28 and TRBJ2-6, with a possible D match to TRBD1 (6 bases). V was shortened by 2 bases and J by 2 bases, with 7 bases between the two germline ends. The CDR3 contains 15 residues. Germline V gene lookup returns CDR1 MDHEN and CDR2 SYDVKM. CDR3 sequence: CASSLRTAGANVLTF. The CDR3 DNA sequence: TGTGCCAGCAGTTTAAGGACAGCTGGGGCCAACGTCCTGACTTTC.

V and J are TRBV29-1 and TRBJ1-1; 10 nucleotides match TRBD1. This CDR3 contains 12 residues. The germline V gene has CDR1 SQVTM and CDR2 ANQGSEA. V lost 4 bases, J lost 4 bases, and 0 bases stayed unmatched. The CDR3 loop reads CSVGQGATEAFF. The CDR3 nucleotides are TGCAGCGTTGGACAGGGGGCCACTGAAGCTTTCTTT.

The genes are TRBV19 and TRBJ2-3, with D possibly called TRBD1 or TRBD2 (5 bases each). The CDR3 totals 12 residues. The germline gives CDR1 LNHDA, CDR2 SQIVND (reference sequence). The CDR3 spells CGVGAETDTQYF. CDR3 nucleotide sequence: TGTGGAGTCGGGGCCGAGACAGATACGCAGTATTTT.

The chain is built from TRBV6-4 and TRBJ1-1, with D unclear. Germline loops: CDR1 MRHNA, CDR2 SNTAGT. The CDR3 covers 14 residues. V lost 6 bases and J 0 bases, leaving 11 bases between the germline ends. CDR3 nucleotide sequence: TGTGCCAGCAGGAGGGAGGGAATGAACACTGAAGCTTTCTTT. Amino acids: CASRREGMNTEAFF.

V gene TRBV9 combines with J gene TRBJ1-4; TRBD1 might be the D (5 bases). Trimming cost V 4 bases and J 8 bases, with 15 bases left between them. The CDR3 length is 14 residues. CDR1 SGDLS and CDR2 YYNGEE come from the germline V gene. As DNA, the CDR3 is TGTGCCAGCAGCCCCGTAAGGGGCGGGGAAAAACTGTTTTTT. This gives the protein CASSPVRGGEKLFF. The full variable domain, rest sourced from reference TRBV9 and TRBJ1-4, is DSGVTQTPKHLITATGQRVTLRCSPRSGDLSVYWYQQSLDQGLQFLIQYYNGEERAKGNILERFSAQQFPDLHSELNLSSLELGDSALYFCASSPVRGGEKLFFGSGTQLSVL.

The chain carries TRBV7-9 and TRBJ2-6, with 9 nucleotides matching TRBD1. The CDR3 length is 18 residues. Germline loops: CDR1 SEHNR, CDR2 FQNEAQ (reference sequence). V shed 6 bases and J 3 bases; nucleotides not matched to a gene: 12. The CDR3 spells CASRITGTGTDGANVLTF. Written as DNA, the CDR3 is TGTGCCAGCAGAATAACCGGGACAGGGACTGATGGGGCCAACGTCCTGACTTTC.

This clone was seen just once. The chain combines TRBV28 with TRBJ1-2; tentative D call: TRBD1 (5 bases). Trimming left V 3 bases short and J 7 bases short, with 15 bases between. Germline V gene data show CDR1 as MDHEN and CDR2 as SYDVKM. The CDR3 loop spans 14 amino acids. CDR3 region: CASSLTDFIAGYTF. The CDR3, as DNA: TGTGCCAGCAGTTTGACAGACTTTATCGCTGGCTACACCTTC.

The chain recombines TRBV7-6 with TRBJ2-2; no reliable D call. Germline loops: CDR1 SGHVS, CDR2 FNYEAQ. Deletions cut 8 bases from V and 2 bases from J, with 9 bases between. The CDR3 sequence is 13 residues long. The CDR3: CASGTTNTGELFF. The CDR3 coding sequence is TGTGCCAGCGGCACAACCAACACCGGGGAGCTGTTTTTT. The whole variable domain, remainder taken from reference TRBV7-6 and TRBJ2-2, is GAGVSQSPRYKVTKRGQDVALRCDPISGHVSLYWYRQALGQGPEFLTYFNYEAQQDKSGLPNDRFSAERPEGSISTLTIQRTEQRDSAMYRCASGTTNTGELFFGEGSRLTVL.

V gene TRBV28 combines with J gene TRBJ2-3; 9 positions match TRBD2. This CDR3 has 13 residues. CDR1 is MDHEN, CDR2 SYDVKM, per germline. After removal of 11 bases from V and 0 bases from J, the junction contained 3 bases not matched to a gene. The chain's CDR3 is CAATSGSTDTQYF. CDR3 coding DNA: TGTGCCGCAACTAGCGGGAGCACAGATACGCAGTATTTT.

CDR3 in amino acids: CASSEGAPLHF. CDR3 nucleotide sequence: TGTGCCAGCAGCGAGGGGGCACCCCTCCACTTT. The V call is TRBV6-5, the J call TRBJ1-6, with D possibly TRBD1 on 6 matching bases. The CDR3 extends over 11 amino acids. V was clipped by 6 bases and J by 11 bases, with 8 bases between them. Looked up from germline, CDR1 is MNHEY and CDR2 is SVGAGI.

The gene calls are TRBV15 and TRBJ2-3; 7 bases align to TRBD2. With 5 bases clipped from V and 5 bases from J, the junction kept 13 bases outside the gene matches. Germline CDR1 LNHNV, CDR2 YYDKDF (reference sequence). The CDR3 runs 16 residues. The CDR3 here is CATSSRGAGWVDTQYF. Written as DNA, the CDR3 is TGTGCCACCAGCTCCCGCGGAGCGGGATGGGTAGATACGCAGTATTTT.

The V call is TRBV4-2, the J call TRBJ2-4; D perhaps matches TRBD1 (5 bases). The germline V and J ends were trimmed by 0 bases and 3 bases, with 9 bases remaining between them. The CDR3 totals 15 residues. Germline V gene data show CDR1 as LGHNA and CDR2 as YNFKEQ. In nucleotides, the CDR3 is TGTGCCAGCAGCCAAGATTTGACAGACAAAAACATTCAGTACTTC. Encoded protein: CASSQDLTDKNIQYF.

The chain joins TRBV2 to TRBJ1-5; D remains ambiguous. Germline V gene data show CDR1 as SNHLY and CDR2 as FYNNEI. This CDR3 spans 15 amino acids. Trimming pared 5 bases from V and 0 bases from J, leaving 11 bases between. CDR3 sequence: CASSSGLHSNQPQHF. For the CDR3, the DNA is TGTGCCAGCAGTTCGGGCCTCCATAGCAATCAGCCCCAGCATTTT.

The chain uses TRBV6-5 and TRBJ1-5; 8 positions agree with TRBD1. This CDR3 has 13 residues. Germline V lookup: CDR1 MNHEY, CDR2 SVGAGI. The V and J ends lost 10 bases and 3 bases, in that order; junction bases with no gene match: 5. CDR3 amino acids: CATSGGPNQPQHF. Here the CDR3 DNA reads TGTGCCACTTCAGGGGGCCCCAATCAGCCCCAGCATTTT.

The chain combines TRBV24-1 with TRBJ2-1; 9 nucleotides align to TRBD1. The CDR3 consists of 14 residues. J gave up 5 bases and V 5 bases, and 3 bases lay outside the gene matches. CDR1 is KGHDR, CDR2 SFDVKD, per germline. CDR3 protein: CATSAGQGHNEQFF. Written as DNA, the CDR3 is TGTGCCACCAGTGCGGGACAGGGCCACAATGAGCAGTTCTTC.

The chain links TRBV2 to TRBJ1-5; D not resolved. The ends were cut back, 3 bases at V and 5 bases at J, with 8 bases in the middle. CDR1 is SNHLY and CDR2 is FYNNEI in the germline V gene. This CDR3 has 13 amino acids. The CDR3 bases are TGTGCCAGCAGTGATTTGGGTTATCAGCCCCAGCATTTT. It is translated as CASSDLGYQPQHF.

This clone has a handful of counts. The chain has TRBV30 and TRBJ1-6; D call uncertain. This CDR3 comprises 15 residues. V was pared by 3 bases and J by 0 bases, with 9 bases between. Looked up from germline, CDR1 is GTSNPN and CDR2 is SVGIG (reference sequence). This CDR3 is CAWRSQNSYNSPLHF. In DNA form, the CDR3 reads TGTGCCTGGAGATCTCAGAACTCCTATAATTCACCCCTCCACTTT.

This clone occurred once. The V call is TRBV11-3, the J call TRBJ2-3, with 7 bases fitting TRBD2. With 8 bases clipped from V and 5 bases from J, the junction kept 13 bases outside the gene matches. Germline loops: CDR1 SGHNT, CDR2 YENEEA. The CDR3 spans 15 residues. CDR3 DNA: TGTGCCAGCTCCGTCTCTAGCGGCTCGGGAGATACGCAGTATTTT. It codes for CASSVSSGSGDTQYF.

The chain uses TRBV10-1 and TRBJ1-1; no clear D. V lost 3 bases and J lost 11, with 10 bases in between. This CDR3 region has 11 residues. Germline CDR1 WNHNN, CDR2 SYGVQD (reference sequence). In nucleotides, the CDR3 is TGCGCCAGCAGTGATGCGACGGGGGCTTTCTTT. Translating it yields CASSDATGAFF.

This clone was counted once. This sequence joins TRBV7-2 and TRBJ1-5, with D maybe TRBD1 (6 bases). CDR1 and CDR2 from the germline V gene are SGHTA and FQGNSA. V lost 2 bases, J lost 0 bases, and 17 bases lay in between. This CDR3 has 18 residues. This CDR3 is CASSLIGTGTYSNQPQHF. CDR3 sequence (DNA): TGTGCCAGCAGCTTAATTGGAACAGGGACCTATAGCAATCAGCCCCAGCATTTT.

The V call is TRBV7-2, the J call TRBJ2-1, with a tentative D call TRBD1 (6 bases). CDR3 length: 15 amino acids. Germline V CDR1 and CDR2: SGHTA, FQGNSA. The V end was cut by 7 bases, the J end by 5 bases, with 18 bases between. This CDR3 is CASIEPGQLHNEQFF. The CDR3 nucleotides read TGTGCCAGCATCGAACCGGGACAACTTCACAATGAGCAGTTCTTC. Full variable domain (remainder filled in from reference TRBV7-2 and TRBJ2-1): GAGVSQSPSNKVTEKGKDVELRCDPISGHTALYWYRQSLGQGLEFLIYFQGNSAPDKSGLPSDRFSAERTGGSVSTLTIQRTQQEDSAVYLCASIEPGQLHNEQFFGPGTRLTVL.

The chain carries TRBV3-1 (or the pseudogene TRBV3-2) and TRBJ2-1; 14 bases match TRBD2. The CDR3 loop spans 14 amino acids. Germline V gene data show CDR1 as LGHDT and CDR2 as YNNKEL (reference sequence). With 8 bases clipped from V and 4 bases from J, the junction kept 1 base outside the gene matches. CDR3 nucleotides: TGTGCCAGCCGACTAGCGGGGGGGTACAATGAGCAGTTCTTC. Amino acids: CASRLAGGYNEQFF.

The V call is TRBV6-5, the J call TRBJ1-6; TRBD1 matches at 9 bases. CDR3 size: 14 residues. Germline-derived CDR1 and CDR2 are MNHEY and SVGAGI. V shed 6 bases and J 11 bases; nucleotides not matched to a gene: 8. The CDR3 here is CASRDGTGRAPLHF. Here the CDR3 DNA reads TGTGCCAGCAGGGACGGGACAGGGAGAGCACCCCTCCACTTT.

J is TRBJ1-3 and V is TRBV28; D is uncertain. In germline, CDR1 is MDHEN, CDR2 SYDVKM. CDR3 length: 13 amino acids. Between the trimmed V and J ends, which lost 6 bases and 0 bases, there was a span of 6 bases. CDR3: CASRLPSGNTIYF. The CDR3 region has the DNA TGTGCCAGCAGACTCCCCTCTGGAAACACCATATATTTT.

This chain connects TRBV7-3 to TRBJ2-2; 8 nucleotides align to TRBD1. Germline V CDR1 and CDR2: SGHTA, FQGTGA. The trim removed 7 bases at V and 4 bases at J, leaving 14 bases unmatched. CDR3 size: 17 residues. The CDR3 coding sequence is TGTGCCAGCAACCATTCAAGGGGAACAGGGGGCACCGGGGAGCTGTTTTTT. This sequence encodes CASNHSRGTGGTGELFF.